This T cell receptor (beta chain) was recovered during a study of cytomegalovirus exposure and HLA in healthy donors. In the study overall: Membership in the Caucasian-associated ancestry cluster was found for about 84% of almost 400 genotyped donors.

With regard to this clone: Antigen specificity is unknown. This sample includes further DNA sequences coding for the same CDR3.

With 60 Vbeta and 13 Jbeta primers, the PCR was carried out. How the authors handled the data: Approximately 73 million unique TCR beta chains, 10 million to 14 million shared, were counted in a later analysis. Assay used: immunoSEQ multiplex PCR; TCRdb lists only in-frame clones, some missing. V and J calls and clone size follow that table, whereas D and trimming were derived from the DNA. The sample yields about 170,000 clones, 65% to 90% seen once. The CDR3 has 14 amino acids. Per germline, CDR1 LNHDA and CDR2 SQIVND (reference sequence). Trimming at V came to 5 bases and at J to 2 bases, leaving 3 bases not matched to a gene. Points from the study as a whole: Association of 15,000 to 20,000 TCR beta sequences with HLA alleles was found at 0.05 false discovery rate in a later analysis.

The specimen sequenced was PBMCs. V gene TRBV19 combines with J gene TRBJ1-5, with 7 bases identical to TRBD1. The receptor comes from a male donor in good health and CMV-seronegative. The CDR3: CASSPGQGNQPQHF. The CDR3 region has the DNA TGTGCCAGTAGTCCTGGACAGGGCAATCAGCCCCAGCATTTT.